This T cell receptor beta chain was identified during a study of prognosis after radiotherapy for stage I lung cancer. Study details: April 2018 to January 2019 saw enrollment of stage I non-small cell lung cancer patients. Study findings and constraints: Counts of unique TCR clones fell following stereotactic body radiation therapy, median approximately 10,000 versus 7,000.

This clonotype was picked up many times. As yet, its antigen is unknown. Template was genomic DNA; TCR beta CDR3 amplified in two multiplex PCR rounds. Round-one PCR had primers specific to each TRBV and TRBJ gene. Second-round PCR employed universal primers. TCRdb reprocessed the multiplex PCR reads with MiXCR, giving one entry per CDR3 protein. The sample holds fewer than 40,000 distinct CDR3 sequences, 25% to 40% seen once. Sequencing used PBMCs, obtained before or after stereotactic body radiation therapy (not recorded which). The receptor was isolated from a donor aged 50 or older with non-small cell lung cancer.

CDR3 sequence reads: CASSLTTGTGGEKLFF. In nucleotides, the CDR3 is TGTGCCAGCAGTCTCACAACCGGGACAGGGGGTGAAAAACTGTTTTTT. The chain has TRBV12-3 or TRBV12-4 and TRBJ1-4, with 11 bases that match TRBD1. Trimming removed 5 bases from V and 7 bases from J; junction bases left unmatched: 9. This CDR3 has 16 amino acids.